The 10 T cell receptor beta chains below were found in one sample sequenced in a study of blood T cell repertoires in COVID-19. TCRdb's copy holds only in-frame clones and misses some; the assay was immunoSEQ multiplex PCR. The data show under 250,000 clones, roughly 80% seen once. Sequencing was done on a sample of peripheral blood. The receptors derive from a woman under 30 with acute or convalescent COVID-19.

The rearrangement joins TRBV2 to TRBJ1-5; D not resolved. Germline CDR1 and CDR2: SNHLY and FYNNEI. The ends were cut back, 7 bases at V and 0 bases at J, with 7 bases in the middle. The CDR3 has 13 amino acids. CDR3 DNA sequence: TGTGCCAGCAACATTTTTAGCAATCAGCCCCAGCATTTT. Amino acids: CASNIFSNQPQHF.

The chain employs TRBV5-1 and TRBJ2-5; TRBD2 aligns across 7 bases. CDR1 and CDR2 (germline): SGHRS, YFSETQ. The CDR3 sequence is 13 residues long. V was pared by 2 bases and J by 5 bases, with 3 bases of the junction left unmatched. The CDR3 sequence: CASSLWGGETQYF. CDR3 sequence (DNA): TGCGCCAGCAGCTTATGGGGAGGGGAGACCCAGTACTTC.

For the CDR3, the DNA is TGCGCCAGCAGCTTGGCCACTAGCGGGAGGGCCCTTGGAGAGACCCAGTACTTC. This translates into CASSLATSGRALGETQYF. The rearrangement uses TRBV5-1 and TRBJ2-5; 13 nucleotides align to TRBD2. Germline CDR1 SGHRS, CDR2 YFSETQ. The CDR3 loop spans 18 amino acids. J lost 4 bases, V lost 0 bases, and 9 bases had no gene match.

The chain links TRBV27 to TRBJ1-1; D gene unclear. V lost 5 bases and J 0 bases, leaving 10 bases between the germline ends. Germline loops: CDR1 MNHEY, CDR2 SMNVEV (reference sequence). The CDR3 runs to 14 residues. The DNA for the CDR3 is TGTGCCAGCAGTCTATACCAGATGAACACTGAAGCTTTCTTT. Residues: CASSLYQMNTEAFF.

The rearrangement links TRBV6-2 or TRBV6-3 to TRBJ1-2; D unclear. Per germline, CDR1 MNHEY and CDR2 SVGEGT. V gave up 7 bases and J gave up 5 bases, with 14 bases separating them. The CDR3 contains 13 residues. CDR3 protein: CASTPTGGYGYTF. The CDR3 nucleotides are TGTGCCAGCACCCCCACGGGTGGTTATGGCTACACCTTC.

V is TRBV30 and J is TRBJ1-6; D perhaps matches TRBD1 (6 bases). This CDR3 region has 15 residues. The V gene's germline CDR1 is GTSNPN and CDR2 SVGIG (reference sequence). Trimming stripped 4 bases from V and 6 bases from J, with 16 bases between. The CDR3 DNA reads TGTGCCTGGACGAGATCGGGGACACGTAATTCACCCCTCCACTTT. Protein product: CAWTRSGTRNSPLHF.

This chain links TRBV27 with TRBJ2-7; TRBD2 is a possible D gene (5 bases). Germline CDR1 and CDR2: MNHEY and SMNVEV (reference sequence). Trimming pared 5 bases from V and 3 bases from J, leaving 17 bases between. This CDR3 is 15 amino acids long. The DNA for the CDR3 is TGTGCCAGCAGTCAACCCCGGAGGACCGTCTACGAGCAGTACTTC. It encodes CASSQPRRTVYEQYF.

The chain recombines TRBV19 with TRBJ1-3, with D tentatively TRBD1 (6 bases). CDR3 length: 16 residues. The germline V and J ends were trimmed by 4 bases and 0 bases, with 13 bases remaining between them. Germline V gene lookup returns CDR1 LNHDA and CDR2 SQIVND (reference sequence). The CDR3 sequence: CASSTLDSNSGNTIYF. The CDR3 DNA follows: TGTGCCAGTAGTACTCTGGACAGCAACTCTGGAAACACCATATATTTT.

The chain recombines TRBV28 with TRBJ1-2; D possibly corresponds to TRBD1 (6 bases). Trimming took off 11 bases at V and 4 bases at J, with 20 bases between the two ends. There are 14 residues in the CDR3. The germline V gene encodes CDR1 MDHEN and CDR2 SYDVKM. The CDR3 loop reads CAAGDISTGYGYTF. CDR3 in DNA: TGTGCCGCGGGGGACATTTCAACGGGCTATGGCTACACCTTC.

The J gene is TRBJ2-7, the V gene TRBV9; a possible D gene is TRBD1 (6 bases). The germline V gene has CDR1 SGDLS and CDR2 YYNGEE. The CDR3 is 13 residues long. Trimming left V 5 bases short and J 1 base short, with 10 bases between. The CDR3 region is CASSAQGSYEQYF. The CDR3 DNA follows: TGTGCCAGCAGTGCCCAGGGGTCCTACGAGCAGTACTTC. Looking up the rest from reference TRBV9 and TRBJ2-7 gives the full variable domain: DSGVTQTPKHLITATGQRVTLRCSPRSGDLSVYWYQQSLDQGLQFLIQYYNGEERAKGNILERFSAQQFPDLHSELNLSSLELGDSALYFCASSAQGSYEQYFGPGTRLTVT.